These 17 T cell receptor beta chains share one sample of origin, sequenced in a study of CD8+CD57+ T cells in acquired aplastic anemia. Only patients with CD8+CD57+ cell expansion on flow cytometry were chosen for sequencing. Researchers used genomic DNA as the template to profile TCR beta VDJ and CDR3. Each CDR3 protein gets one entry after TCRdb re-called the reads with MiXCR. The sample holds 80,000 to 100,000 distinct CDR3 sequences; about 66% are singletons and the top ten take about 60%. Material: sorted CD4+, CD8+, or CD8+CD57+ T cells (not recorded which) from PBMCs. The receptor source for this set is a human donor with aplastic anemia.

The chain recombines TRBV29-1 with TRBJ1-2, with a weak D call TRBD1 (5 bases). Per the germline V gene, CDR1 is SQVTM and CDR2 is ANQGSEA. Trimming stripped 4 bases from V and 8 bases from J, with 14 bases between. The CDR3 covers 12 residues. The CDR3 is CSVALSTDGYTF. Written as DNA, the CDR3 is TGCAGCGTTGCGTTATCGACAGACGGCTACACCTTC.

The rearrangement links TRBV2 to TRBJ2-1; a possible D gene is TRBD2 (5 bases). Germline V gene lookup returns CDR1 SNHLY and CDR2 FYNNEI. Between the trimmed V and J ends, which lost 2 bases and 0 bases, there was a span of 8 bases. The length of the CDR3 is 15 residues. The CDR3 sequence: CASSESGFSYNEQFF. CDR3 coding DNA: TGTGCCAGCAGTGAAAGCGGATTCTCCTACAATGAGCAGTTCTTC.

V is TRBV20-1 and J is TRBJ2-2; D is unclear. CDR1 and CDR2 from the germline V gene are DFQATT and SNEGSKA (reference sequence). CDR3 length equals 14 residues. The V gene lost 1 base and the J gene lost 5 bases, with 11 bases spanning the gap. CDR3 sequence: CSARVPGVTGELFF. CDR3 bases: TGCAGTGCTAGAGTCCCTGGGGTGACCGGGGAGCTGTTTTTT.

The chain carries TRBV19 and TRBJ1-6; tentative D call: TRBD1 (5 bases). Germline CDR1 is LNHDA and CDR2 is SQIVND (reference sequence). The CDR3 totals 15 residues. Trimming took off 5 bases at V and 2 bases at J, with 10 bases between the two ends. CDR3 DNA: TGTGCCAGTAGTGCAGGGTTCGCCTATAATTCACCCCTCCACTTT. Translation: CASSAGFAYNSPLHF.

This clonotype was detected a few times. V and J are TRBV10-3 and TRBJ1-2; weak D call: TRBD1 (6 bases). The CDR3 is 14 amino acids. Deletions cut 6 bases from V and 2 bases from J, with 13 bases between. Germline V gene lookup returns CDR1 ENHRY and CDR2 SYGVKD. CDR3 residues: CAIRGQGLNYGYTF. CDR3 nucleotides: TGTGCCATCAGGGGCCAGGGGCTGAACTATGGCTACACCTTC.

This sequence joins TRBV19 and TRBJ2-7; possibly TRBD2 for D (5 bases). The CDR3 consists of 12 residues. Trimming shortened V by 9 bases and J by 5 bases, and 14 bases separated the two germline ends. In germline, CDR1 is LNHDA, CDR2 SQIVND (reference sequence). CDR3 loop: CASSLAYDEQYF. Here the CDR3 DNA reads TGTGCCAGCAGTTTAGCGTACGACGAGCAGTACTTC.

This clonotype has only one observation. The V call is TRBV2, the J call TRBJ1-2, with unresolved D. Germline CDR1 SNHLY, CDR2 FYNNEI. The CDR3 has 10 amino acids. Trimming cost V 7 bases and J 9 bases, with 9 bases left between them. CDR3 in DNA: TGTGCCAGCATCGAATCGAGCTACACCTTC. Protein sequence: CASIESSYTF.

The rearrangement uses TRBV9 and TRBJ1-4, with 8 bases lining up with TRBD1. The germline V gene encodes CDR1 SGDLS and CDR2 YYNGEE. J lost 7 bases, V lost 0 bases, and 2 bases had no gene match. The CDR3 spans 14 residues. CDR3 amino acids: CASSVGQGAEKLFF. The CDR3 nucleotides are TGTGCCAGCAGCGTAGGGCAGGGGGCTGAAAAACTGTTTTTT.

Only one count was recorded for this clonotype. The chain links TRBV5-1 to TRBJ2-7, with TRBD1 identical over 8 bases. After removal of 3 bases from V and 4 bases from J, the junction contained 9 bases not matched to a gene. Germline CDR1 and CDR2: SGHRS and YFSETQ. This CDR3 has 15 residues. CDR3 nucleotide sequence: TGCGCCAGCAGCTCACCCGGGACAGGCATTTACGAGCAGTACTTC. Its translation is CASSSPGTGIYEQYF.

V gene TRBV2 combines with J gene TRBJ2-6; D unclear. This CDR3 has 14 amino acids. The germline V and J ends were trimmed by 8 bases and 0 bases, with 8 bases remaining between them. From germline, CDR1 is SNHLY and CDR2 FYNNEI. The DNA for the CDR3 is TGTGCCAGCGTCAGACTCTCTGGGGCCAACGTCCTGACTTTC. Its protein product is CASVRLSGANVLTF.

This clonotype has just a few counts. This rearrangement joins TRBV29-1 to TRBJ2-7; 8 bases fit TRBD1. J gave up 3 bases and V 6 bases, and 4 bases lay outside the gene matches. Germline lookup yields CDR1 SQVTM and CDR2 ANQGSEA. This CDR3 is built from 12 residues. CDR3 in DNA: TGCAGCGTGCAGACAGGGGACTACGAGCAGTACTTC. Translated, it gives CSVQTGDYEQYF.

In its sample, this clonotype was seen a few times. The V and J genes are TRBV10-3 and TRBJ1-2, with D maybe TRBD1 (6 bases). Germline V gives CDR1 ENHRY, CDR2 SYGVKD. The CDR3 has 14 residues. With 8 bases removed from V and 8 bases from J, the gap between germline ends came to 21 bases. CDR3 region: CAIGELTGSYGYTF. In nucleotides, the CDR3 is TGTGCCATCGGCGAGTTAACAGGGTCGTACGGCTACACCTTC.

This clonotype was recorded a few times. The rearrangement links TRBV29-1 to TRBJ2-7; 10 nucleotides agree with TRBD2. The germline gives CDR1 SQVTM, CDR2 ANQGSEA. This CDR3 is built from 16 residues. Trimming took 0 bases from V and 1 from J; bases not matched to a gene: 6. The CDR3 sequence is CSVEEVELAGSYEQYF. DNA for the CDR3: TGCAGCGTTGAAGAGGTAGAACTAGCGGGATCCTACGAGCAGTACTTC.

This clonotype has a single count. This chain connects TRBV7-8 to TRBJ1-1, with D possibly TRBD1 on 5 matching bases. V lost 6 bases to trimming and J lost 1 base, with 12 bases between them. Germline CDR1 is SGHVS and CDR2 is FQNEAQ. The CDR3 has 14 amino acids. CDR3 protein: CASRTSGGNTEAFF. The CDR3 DNA reads as TGTGCCAGCAGGACCAGTGGGGGGAACACTGAAGCTTTCTTT.

The chain joins TRBV7-9 to TRBJ2-1; the D gene could be TRBD1 or TRBD2 (5 bases each). Germline V CDR1 and CDR2: SEHNR, FQNEAQ (reference sequence). This CDR3 contains 15 residues. V was clipped by 3 bases and J by 6 bases, with 15 bases between them. The CDR3 protein is CASSFGDGGINEQFF. The CDR3 coding sequence is TGTGCCAGCAGCTTCGGGGACGGCGGTATCAATGAGCAGTTCTTC.

This chain connects TRBV29-1 to TRBJ1-6; D remains ambiguous. The CDR3 consists of 12 residues. CDR1 is SQVTM and CDR2 is ANQGSEA in the germline V gene. V was pared by 6 bases and J by 5 bases, with 8 bases between. The chain's CDR3 is CSVTRNNSPLHF. DNA for the CDR3: TGCAGCGTCACGAGAAATAATTCACCCCTCCACTTT.

This chain uses TRBV19 with TRBJ1-5; D remains ambiguous. The CDR3 consists of 13 residues. Trimming shortened V by 5 bases and J by 4 bases, and 9 bases separated the two germline ends. The germline V gene has CDR1 LNHDA and CDR2 SQIVND (reference sequence). The CDR3 reads CASSVIGNQPQHF. The CDR3 DNA is TGTGCCAGTAGTGTAATCGGAAATCAGCCCCAGCATTTT.